The next 27 T cell receptor beta chains were all read from a single sample in a study of CD8 T cells in Susac syndrome. An amount of RNA that ranged from about 0.45 to 1 ug was reverse transcribed with random hexamers. TCRdb re-analysed the immunoSEQ multiplex PCR reads in MiXCR, keeping a single row per CDR3 protein. The sample contains roughly 200,000 distinct CDR3 sequences, roughly 94% of which appear only once. The sample comprised CD4+ T cells from PBMCs. All receptors derive from a human donor with Susac syndrome.

The chain couples TRBV10-3 to TRBJ1-2; a weak D match, TRBD1 (5 bases). Looked up from germline, CDR1 is ENHRY and CDR2 is SYGVKD. The length of the CDR3 is 13 residues. The V end was cut by 10 bases, the J end by 11 bases, with 23 bases between. CDR3 residues: CATNQAGQGMYTF. In nucleotides, the CDR3 is TGTGCCACCAACCAGGCGGGGCAAGGCATGTACACCTTC.

The rearrangement uses TRBV15 and TRBJ2-5; D possibly corresponds to TRBD1 (7 bases). This CDR3 has 16 amino acids. V was pared by 2 bases and J by 5 bases, with 18 bases between. Per germline, CDR1 LNHNV and CDR2 YYDKDF (reference sequence). DNA of the CDR3: TGTGCCACCAGCAGAAGGCAGGGGGGATTGTTGGAGACCCAGTACTTC. Protein product: CATSRRQGGLLETQYF.

This clonotype was seen just once. The rearrangement uses TRBV2 and TRBJ2-5; TRBD2 is a possible D gene (5 bases). CDR1 SNHLY and CDR2 FYNNEI come from the germline V gene. The CDR3 has 13 amino acids. V was cut by 8 bases and J by 6 bases, with 16 bases left in between. DNA of the CDR3: TGTGCCAGCGAGGACGGGGTTGGGAAGACCCAGTACTTC. It encodes CASEDGVGKTQYF.

J is TRBJ2-6 and V is TRBV4-2, with 9 bases aligning to TRBD1. Germline CDR1 LGHNA, CDR2 YNFKEQ. This CDR3 comprises 18 residues. V was clipped by 4 bases and J by 2 bases; unmatched bases: 9. This CDR3 reads CASSRGQGRGAGANVLTF. CDR3 nucleotides: TGTGCCAGCAGCCGGGGACAGGGCAGGGGCGCTGGGGCCAACGTCCTGACTTTC.

CDR3 coding DNA: TGCAGTGCCACATGGACGGGCCTCCCGGACAATGAGCAGTTCTTC. Its protein is CSATWTGLPDNEQFF. The rearrangement joins TRBV20-1 to TRBJ2-1, with unresolved D. Per germline, CDR1 DFQATT and CDR2 SNEGSKA (reference sequence). The ends were cut back, 6 bases at V and 5 bases at J, with 20 bases in the middle. The CDR3 is 15 residues long.

The chain has TRBV15 and TRBJ2-1; 8 positions agree with TRBD2. The CDR3 has 14 amino acids. V dropped 3 bases and J dropped 9; count of bases not matched to a gene: 7. CDR1 is LNHNV, CDR2 YYDKDF, per germline (reference sequence). The CDR3 loop reads CATSRPGLAREQFF. As DNA, the CDR3 is TGTGCCACCAGCAGGCCCGGACTAGCTCGTGAGCAGTTCTTC.

V usage is TRBV7-2 and J usage is TRBJ2-1; D not certain. This CDR3 contains 12 residues. V dropped 4 bases and J dropped 6 bases, with 7 bases sitting between them. In germline, CDR1 is SGHTA, CDR2 FQGNSA. The CDR3: CASSSIRNEQFF. DNA of the CDR3: TGTGCCAGCAGCTCAATACGCAATGAGCAGTTCTTC.

The genes are TRBV12-3 or TRBV12-4 and TRBJ2-7, with D possibly being TRBD1 (6 bases). This CDR3 has 12 residues. V dropped 3 bases and J dropped 5 bases, with 8 bases sitting between them. The CDR3 protein is CASSFRDNEQYF. The CDR3 DNA is TGTGCCAGCAGTTTCCGGGACAACGAGCAGTACTTC.

This rearrangement joins TRBV7-6 to TRBJ2-7, with 9 bases lining up with TRBD1. Germline V gene sequence: CDR1 SGHVS, CDR2 FNYEAQ. The ends lost 3 bases at V and 5 bases at J; junction bases unmatched: 2. This CDR3 is 13 amino acids long. The CDR3 is CASSFTGGHEQYF. In DNA, the CDR3 is TGTGCCAGCAGCTTTACAGGGGGCCACGAGCAGTACTTC. Looking up the rest from reference TRBV7-6 and TRBJ2-7 gives the full variable domain: GAGVSQSPRYKVTKRGQDVALRCDPISGHVSLYWYRQALGQGPEFLTYFNYEAQQDKSGLPNDRFSAERPEGSISTLTIQRTEQRDSAMYRCASSFTGGHEQYFGPGTRLTVT.

The chain recombines TRBV28 with TRBJ2-3; TRBD2 matches at 10 bases. The CDR3 runs 15 residues. The V and J ends lost 10 bases and 7 bases, in that order; junction bases with no gene match: 14. Germline V gene lookup returns CDR1 MDHEN and CDR2 SYDVKM. The DNA for the CDR3 is TGTGCCACCACTAAACCGAGCGGGAGGGGCCATACGCAGTATTTT. Encoded protein: CATTKPSGRGHTQYF.

The rearrangement joins TRBV10-3 to TRBJ2-5, with no clear D. Per germline, CDR1 ENHRY and CDR2 SYGVKD. The CDR3 runs to 12 residues. V dropped 2 bases and J dropped 5 bases, with 6 bases sitting between them. The CDR3 DNA sequence: TGTGCCATCAGTGAGCCCCGGGAGACCCAGTACTTC. Translated, it gives CAISEPRETQYF.

The V and J genes are TRBV4-2 and TRBJ1-4, with TRBD1 matching over 10 bases. Germline V CDR1 and CDR2: LGHNA, YNFKEQ. This CDR3 has 15 residues. The trim removed 4 bases at V and 7 bases at J, leaving 6 bases unmatched. CDR3 sequence reads: CASSRTGGLSEKLFF. The CDR3 DNA reads TGTGCCAGCAGCCGGACAGGGGGATTAAGTGAAAAACTGTTTTTT.

The chain couples TRBV18 to TRBJ1-4; no definite D call. Between the trimmed V and J ends, which lost 7 bases and 17 bases, there was a span of 17 bases. Germline lookup yields CDR1 KGHSH and CDR2 LQKENI. The CDR3 contains 11 residues. CDR3 sequence: CASFRAGLGFF. Written as DNA, the CDR3 is TGTGCCAGCTTCCGGGCAGGACTCGGATTTTTT.

The chain recombines TRBV7-8 with TRBJ1-5, with no clear D. The ends were cut back, 2 bases at V and 0 bases at J, with 11 bases in the middle. In germline, CDR1 is SGHVS, CDR2 FQNEAQ. The CDR3 consists of 16 residues. Here the CDR3 reads CASSLRVTDSNQPQHF. CDR3 bases: TGTGCCAGCAGCTTAAGGGTAACAGATAGCAATCAGCCCCAGCATTTT. Drawing the rest from reference TRBV7-8 and TRBJ1-5, the complete variable domain is GAGVSQSPRYKVAKRGQDVALRCDPISGHVSLFWYQQALGQGPEFLTYFQNEAQLDKSGLPSDRFFAERPEGSVSTLKIQRTQQEDSAVYLCASSLRVTDSNQPQHFGDGTRLSIL.

V gene TRBV2 combines with J gene TRBJ1-2; D is unclear. Trimming removed 4 bases at V and 4 bases at J, with 10 bases between. CDR1 SNHLY and CDR2 FYNNEI come from the germline V gene. This CDR3 comprises 13 residues. CDR3 loop: CASSVTRAYGYTF. CDR3 DNA: TGTGCCAGCAGTGTGACGCGAGCCTATGGCTACACCTTC.

The chain links TRBV24-1 to TRBJ2-1; 14 bases are shared with TRBD2. The V segment lost 5 bases and the J segment 6 bases; nucleotides outside the gene matches: 5. This CDR3 has 16 residues. Germline values: CDR1 KGHDR, CDR2 SFDVKD. The CDR3 sequence is CATSGRLAGGPNEQFF. The CDR3 coding sequence is TGTGCCACCAGTGGTCGACTAGCGGGAGGGCCCAATGAGCAGTTCTTC.

This chain links TRBV7-8 with TRBJ2-7, with D perhaps matching TRBD2 (6 bases). V lost 5 bases and J 4 bases, leaving 15 bases between the germline ends. The CDR3 contains 14 residues. Germline lookup yields CDR1 SGHVS and CDR2 FQNEAQ. CDR3 protein: CASSLGRERYEQYF. CDR3 bases: TGTGCCAGCAGCCTCGGTCGGGAGAGGTACGAGCAGTACTTC.

The V gene is TRBV7-2, the J gene TRBJ2-5, with 8 positions matching TRBD1. The germline CDR1 and CDR2 sequences are SGHTA and FQGNSA. CDR3 size: 13 residues. After removal of 4 bases from V and 4 bases from J, the junction contained 2 bases not matched to a gene. DNA for the CDR3: TGTGCCAGCAGCTGGACAGGGCGAGAGACCCAGTACTTC. Amino acids: CASSWTGRETQYF.

This chain uses TRBV3-1 with TRBJ2-5; 14 bases align to TRBD2. J gave up 5 bases and V 4 bases, and 9 bases lay outside the gene matches. The germline V gene has CDR1 LGHDT and CDR2 YNNKEL (reference sequence). The CDR3 is 17 amino acids. This CDR3 reads CASSPGTSGSGGETQYF. CDR3 DNA sequence: TGTGCCAGCAGCCCCGGGACTAGCGGGAGTGGGGGCGAGACCCAGTACTTC.

The gene calls are TRBV4-1 and TRBJ2-7; TRBD1 matches 9 bases. The CDR3 totals 19 residues. V shed 3 bases, J shed 3 bases, and the junction held 18 bases outside the gene matches. The germline V gene has CDR1 MGHRA and CDR2 YSYEKL. This CDR3 reads CASSHRLIPGQGPFYEQYF. In DNA, the CDR3 is TGCGCCAGCAGCCATCGCCTGATACCGGGACAGGGTCCTTTCTACGAGCAGTACTTC.

The CDR3 coding sequence is TGCAGCGTCCAAAGGGGCACCGGGGAGCTGTTTTTT. This codes for CSVQRGTGELFF. The chain joins TRBV29-1 to TRBJ2-2; perhaps TRBD1 as D (5 bases). Germline V lookup: CDR1 SQVTM, CDR2 ANQGSEA. Trimming left V 6 bases short and J 4 bases short, with 9 bases between. CDR3 size: 12 residues.

The chain couples TRBV19 to TRBJ1-1; D gene unclear. From germline, CDR1 is LNHDA and CDR2 SQIVND (reference sequence). Trimming stripped 7 bases from V and 4 bases from J, with 22 bases between. The CDR3 loop spans 16 amino acids. Written as DNA, the CDR3 is TGTGCCAGTAAACCCGGTGCACCTCAGACGGGCACTGAAGCTTTCTTT. Translated, it gives CASKPGAPQTGTEAFF.

J is TRBJ1-5 and V is TRBV29-1, with a possible D match to TRBD1 (5 bases). Germline V lookup: CDR1 SQVTM, CDR2 ANQGSEA. The CDR3 is made up of 13 amino acids. V lost 7 bases and J lost 7, with 17 bases in between. In DNA, the CDR3 is TGCAGCGCCGGGTGGGGGGTAGGACAGCCCCAGCATTTT. Translation gives CSAGWGVGQPQHF. Filled out from reference TRBV29-1 and TRBJ1-5, the complete variable domain reads SAVISQKPSRDICQRGTSLTIQCQVDSQVTMMFWYRQQPGQSLTLIATANQGSEATYESGFVIDKFPISRPNLTFSTLTVSNMSPEDSSIYLCSAGWGVGQPQHFGDGTRLSIL.

The rearrangement uses TRBV29-1 and TRBJ1-2, with TRBD1 identical over 9 bases. The CDR3 consists of 12 residues. Per the germline V gene, CDR1 is SQVTM and CDR2 is ANQGSEA. V was pared by 7 bases and J by 4 bases, with 4 bases of the junction left unmatched. The CDR3 sequence is CSAEQGAYGYTF. CDR3 DNA sequence: TGCAGCGCCGAACAGGGGGCCTATGGCTACACCTTC.

This clonotype was picked up one time. The chain uses TRBV20-1 and TRBJ2-7; TRBD2 matches at 11 bases. The CDR3 runs to 13 residues. Germline loops: CDR1 DFQATT, CDR2 SNEGSKA (reference sequence). V trimming: 4 bases; J trimming: 2 bases; junction bases outside the gene matches: 1. Here the CDR3 DNA reads TGCAGTGCTATGACTAGCGGGGCCTACGAGCAGTACTTC. Its protein product is CSAMTSGAYEQYF.

This chain connects TRBV20-1 to TRBJ2-5; possibly TRBD1 for D (5 bases). V lost 3 bases, J lost 2 bases, and 10 bases lay in between. Germline CDR1 is DFQATT and CDR2 is SNEGSKA (reference sequence). The CDR3 sequence is 13 residues long. The CDR3 bases are TGCAGTGCTAGGTCAGGGTATCAAGAGACCCAGTACTTC. Translated, it gives CSARSGYQETQYF.

The chain carries TRBV10-3 and TRBJ1-1, with D maybe TRBD1 (6 bases). CDR3 length: 12 amino acids. Germline CDR1 ENHRY, CDR2 SYGVKD. Trimming removed 2 bases from V and 10 bases from J, with 11 bases in between. CDR3: CAISELEGGAFF. In DNA form, the CDR3 reads TGTGCCATCAGTGAGCTGGAGGGGGGAGCTTTCTTT.